Below, 21 T cell receptor beta chains from the same sample are listed, as sequenced in a study of blood T cell repertoires in COVID-19. Sequencing used immunoSEQ multiplex PCR; TCRdb keeps in-frame clones, though not all of them. The sample consists of a few hundred thousand clones, 88% of them appearing once. Sequenced material: PBMCs or T cells enriched from blood (not recorded which). The receptor set was obtained from a woman between 45 and 60 years old who had recovered from COVID-19.

V usage is TRBV6-6 and J usage is TRBJ1-5; TRBD1 is a possible D gene (5 bases). Germline lookup yields CDR1 MNHNY and CDR2 SVGAGI (reference sequence). The CDR3 is made up of 16 amino acids. V lost 2 bases to trimming and J lost 9 bases, with 20 bases between them. CDR3 amino acids: CASSYLGGADGPPQHF. In DNA form, the CDR3 reads TGTGCCAGCAGTTACCTCGGTGGGGCAGACGGGCCGCCCCAGCATTTT.

The chain links TRBV5-1 to TRBJ1-3; TRBD1 agrees at 7 bases. The CDR3 loop spans 14 amino acids. The J segment lost 1 base and the V segment lost 4 bases, leaving 2 bases of the junction unmatched. CDR1 SGHRS and CDR2 YFSETQ come from the germline V gene. CDR3 nucleotides: TGCGCCAGCAGCGTGACAGGGTCTGGAAACACCATATATTTT. It specifies CASSVTGSGNTIYF.

The rearrangement joins TRBV28 to TRBJ1-4; D not certain. Germline V gives CDR1 MDHEN, CDR2 SYDVKM. The V end was cut by 7 bases, the J end by 6 bases, with 15 bases between. CDR3 length: 14 residues. CDR3 in DNA: TGTGCCAGCACCCTGGGAGGCGTCTATGAAAAACTGTTTTTT. Translating it yields CASTLGGVYEKLFF.

For the CDR3, the DNA is TGTGCCAGCAGCCAAGAAGGGGCGATTGGCACTGAAGCTTTCTTT. Encoded protein: CASSQEGAIGTEAFF. The J gene is TRBJ1-1, the V gene TRBV14, with a weak D call TRBD1 (5 bases). V gave up 0 bases and J gave up 4 bases, with 12 bases separating them. Germline CDR1 is SGHDN and CDR2 is FVKESK. This CDR3 is built from 15 residues.

This CDR3 reads CASSLFQGLGTGELFF. CDR3 DNA sequence: TGTGCCAGCAGCCTTTTCCAGGGTTTGGGCACCGGGGAGCTGTTTTTT. The V gene is TRBV5-8, the J gene TRBJ2-2; the D gene is possibly TRBD1 (5 bases). CDR1 SGHTS and CDR2 YDEGEE come from the germline V gene. Deletions cut 4 bases from V and 4 bases from J, with 17 bases between. The length of the CDR3 is 16 residues.

The chain employs TRBV19 and TRBJ1-1; D is perhaps TRBD1 (6 bases). This CDR3 comprises 14 residues. The germline V gene encodes CDR1 LNHDA and CDR2 SQIVND (reference sequence). V lost 5 bases and J lost 1, with 11 bases in between. CDR3: CASSPDRRNTEAFF. For the CDR3, the DNA is TGTGCCAGTAGTCCCGACAGGAGGAACACTGAAGCTTTCTTT.

The chain couples TRBV2 to TRBJ2-1; D might be TRBD2 (6 bases). CDR3 size: 14 residues. Looked up from germline, CDR1 is SNHLY and CDR2 is FYNNEI. Trimming shortened V by 7 bases and J by 8 bases, and 18 bases separated the two germline ends. The chain's CDR3 is CASTATRGSDEQFF. The DNA of the CDR3 is TGTGCCAGCACCGCGACTAGGGGTAGCGATGAGCAGTTCTTC. The variable domain in full, completed from reference TRBV2 and TRBJ2-1, reads EPEVTQTPSHQVTQMGQEVILRCVPISNHLYFYWYRQILGQKVEFLVSFYNNEISEKSEIFDDQFSVERPDGSNFTLKIRSTKLEDSAMYFCASTATRGSDEQFFGPGTRLTVL.

The J gene is TRBJ2-5, the V gene TRBV15; a possible D gene is TRBD2 (6 bases). V was pared by 6 bases and J by 3 bases, with 11 bases between. The CDR3 is 13 amino acids. Germline assignment: CDR1 LNHNV and CDR2 YYDKDF (reference sequence). CDR3 loop: CATRVPSEETQYF. As DNA, the CDR3 is TGTGCCACCAGGGTCCCTAGCGAAGAGACCCAGTACTTC.

The gene calls are TRBV11-2 and TRBJ2-1; D is perhaps TRBD1 (5 bases). This CDR3 spans 14 amino acids. V dropped 0 bases and J dropped 9 bases, with 12 bases sitting between them. Germline V lookup: CDR1 SGHAT, CDR2 FQNNGV. As DNA, the CDR3 is TGTGCCAGCAGCTTAGAGAATACAGGCGGTGAGCAGTTCTTC. Amino acids: CASSLENTGGEQFF.

The chain recombines TRBV30 with TRBJ1-3; D gene unclear. Trimming took off 4 bases at V and 4 bases at J, with 8 bases between the two ends. Germline CDR1 GTSNPN, CDR2 SVGIG (reference sequence). The CDR3 totals 12 residues. The chain's CDR3 is CAWTFAGNTIYF. In DNA, the CDR3 is TGTGCCTGGACCTTCGCGGGAAACACCATATATTTT.

This clone was recorded only once. The rearrangement joins TRBV5-4 to TRBJ1-4; D is perhaps TRBD1 (6 bases). Trimming removed 6 bases from V and 7 bases from J, with 19 bases in between. This CDR3 comprises 15 residues. Per germline, CDR1 SGHNT and CDR2 YYREEE (reference sequence). For the CDR3, the DNA is TGTGCCAGCACCCGGGCCCAGGGGCCCGGTGAAAAACTGTTTTTT. It is translated as CASTRAQGPGEKLFF.

The chain employs TRBV10-3 and TRBJ2-7; D perhaps matches TRBD2 (5 bases). Germline lookup yields CDR1 ENHRY and CDR2 SYGVKD. This CDR3 is built from 13 residues. Trimming cost V 1 base and J 7 bases, with 11 bases left between them. Here the CDR3 DNA reads TGTGCCATCAGTGAGTTCCCAGGCGGGGAGCAGTACTTC. Translating it yields CAISEFPGGEQYF.

The V call is TRBV5-6, the J call TRBJ1-6; D not resolved. Germline V gives CDR1 SGHDT, CDR2 YYEEEE. With 2 bases removed from V and 11 bases from J, the gap between germline ends came to 8 bases. The CDR3 contains 12 residues. The CDR3 spells CASSFKRAPLHF. DNA of the CDR3: TGTGCCAGCAGCTTCAAGAGGGCACCCCTCCACTTT.

V gene TRBV6-5 combines with J gene TRBJ1-6; 8 bases fit TRBD1. With V trimmed by 6 bases and J by 6 bases, 4 bases remained unmatched. The length of the CDR3 is 14 residues. Germline V gene data show CDR1 as MNHEY and CDR2 as SVGAGI. DNA of the CDR3: TGTGCCAGCAGCCCGGACAGGGTTAATTCACCCCTCCACTTT. It encodes CASSPDRVNSPLHF.

The V and J genes are TRBV30 and TRBJ2-7; 12 bases map to TRBD2. Germline values: CDR1 GTSNPN, CDR2 SVGIG (reference sequence). The trim removed 2 bases at V and 0 bases at J, leaving 14 bases unmatched. The CDR3 runs 19 residues. The CDR3 loop is CAWSPPGLAGGLSSYEQYF. DNA of the CDR3: TGTGCCTGGAGTCCTCCTGGGCTAGCGGGAGGGCTTAGCTCCTACGAGCAGTACTTC.

V gene TRBV28 combines with J gene TRBJ2-7; D unresolved. Per the germline V gene, CDR1 is MDHEN and CDR2 is SYDVKM. This CDR3 has 12 amino acids. V was shortened by 8 bases and J by 4 bases, with 12 bases between the two germline ends. The CDR3 DNA sequence: TGTGCCAGCGCCCTTGCCGGGTACGAGCAGTACTTC. This translates into CASALAGYEQYF. Looking up the rest from reference TRBV28 and TRBJ2-7 gives the full variable domain: DVKVTQSSRYLVKRTGEKVFLECVQDMDHENMFWYRQDPGLGLRLIYFSYDVKMKEKGDIPEGYSVSREKKERFSLILESASTNQTSMYLCASALAGYEQYFGPGTRLTVT.

V is TRBV12-3 or TRBV12-4 and J is TRBJ2-7; no firm D call. Trimming shortened V by 4 bases and J by 3 bases, and 7 bases separated the two germline ends. The CDR3 consists of 12 residues. CDR3 residues: CASSSTGYEQYF. In DNA, the CDR3 is TGTGCCAGCAGTTCCACGGGCTACGAGCAGTACTTC.

The chain links TRBV12-3 or TRBV12-4 to TRBJ1-5, with D hard to call. Trimming took 5 bases from V and 6 from J, leaving 11 bases between them. The CDR3 consists of 13 residues. The CDR3 sequence is CASSLTPVQPQHF. CDR3 nucleotides: TGTGCCAGCAGTCTAACCCCCGTTCAGCCCCAGCATTTT.

This clone was recorded only once. This chain uses TRBV28 with TRBJ1-4; 7 positions match TRBD1. V was clipped by 5 bases and J by 5 bases; unmatched bases: 8. CDR1 MDHEN and CDR2 SYDVKM come from the germline V gene. The CDR3 contains 15 residues. The chain's CDR3 is CASSPGDRQNEKLFF. The CDR3 nucleotides read TGTGCCAGCAGTCCCGGGGACAGACAAAATGAAAAACTGTTTTTT.

The chain recombines TRBV9 with TRBJ2-7; 7 bases are a match to TRBD1. Germline V gene lookup returns CDR1 SGDLS and CDR2 YYNGEE. This CDR3 comprises 16 residues. Trimming took 0 bases from V and 0 from J; bases not matched to a gene: 6. The CDR3 here is CASSVALGTVSYEQYF. Here the CDR3 DNA reads TGTGCCAGCAGCGTAGCTCTCGGGACAGTCTCCTACGAGCAGTACTTC.

The V call is TRBV25-1, the J call TRBJ1-2, with 7 bases identical to TRBD1. The germline gives CDR1 MGHDK, CDR2 SYGVNS. J lost 2 bases, V lost 3 bases, and 3 bases had no gene match. The CDR3 consists of 14 residues. The CDR3, as DNA: TGTGCCAGCAGTGACGCCAGGGGGAACTATGGCTACACCTTC. Protein sequence: CASSDARGNYGYTF.